This T cell receptor (beta chain) is drawn from a study of technical replicates of blood from several donors. Trimming removed 4 bases from V and 6 bases from J; junction bases left unmatched: 3. CDR1 is MNHEY, CDR2 SMNVEV, per germline (reference sequence). CDR3 length: 12 amino acids. Here immunoSEQ multiplex PCR was the method, and the copy in TCRdb shows in-frame clones only, minus some. The sample yields 60,000 to 70,000 clones, about 98% seen once. The chain recombines TRBV27 with TRBJ2-7, with 7 bases aligning to TRBD1. The sequence was obtained from a human donor in good health. Specimen: T cells isolated from PBMCs. In nucleotides, the CDR3 is TGTGCCAGCAGTTATACAGGGGCCGAGCAGTACTTC. Protein product: CASSYTGAEQYF.